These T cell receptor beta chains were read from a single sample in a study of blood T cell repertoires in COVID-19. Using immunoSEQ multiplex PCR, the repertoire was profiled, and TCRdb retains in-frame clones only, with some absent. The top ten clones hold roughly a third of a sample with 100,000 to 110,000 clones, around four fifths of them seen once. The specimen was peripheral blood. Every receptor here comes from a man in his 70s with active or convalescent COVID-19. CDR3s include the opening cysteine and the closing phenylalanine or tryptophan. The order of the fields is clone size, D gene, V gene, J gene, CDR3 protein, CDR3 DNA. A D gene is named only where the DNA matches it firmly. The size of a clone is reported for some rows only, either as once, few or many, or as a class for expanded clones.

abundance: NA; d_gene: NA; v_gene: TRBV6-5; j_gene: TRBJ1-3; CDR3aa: CASSLTPSKSGNTIYF; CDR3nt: TGTGCCAGCAGTTTGACCCCTAGCAAGTCCGGAAACACCATATATTTT
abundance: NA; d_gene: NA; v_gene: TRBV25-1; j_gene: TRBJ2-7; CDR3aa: CASSERTVYEQYF; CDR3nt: TGTGCCAGCAGCGAACGGACAGTCTACGAGCAGTACTTC
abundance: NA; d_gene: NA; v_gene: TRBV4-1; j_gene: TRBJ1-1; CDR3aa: CASSFRPIWEVANTEAFF; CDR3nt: TGCGCCAGCAGCTTTCGACCCATTTGGGAGGTGGCGAACACTGAAGCTTTCTTT
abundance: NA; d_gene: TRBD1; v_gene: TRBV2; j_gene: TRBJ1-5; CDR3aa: CASTDRRDGPQHF; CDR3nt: TGTGCCAGCACGGACAGGCGAGATGGGCCCCAGCATTTT
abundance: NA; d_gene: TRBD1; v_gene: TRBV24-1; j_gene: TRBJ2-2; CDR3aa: CATSDRTGGSLTGELFF; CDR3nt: TGTGCCACCAGTGATAGAACAGGGGGCAGTCTCACCGGGGAGCTGTTTTTT
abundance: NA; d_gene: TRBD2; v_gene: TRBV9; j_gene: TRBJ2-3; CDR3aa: CASSVSPVGGGTDTQYF; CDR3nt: TGTGCCAGCAGCGTATCCCCGGTGGGGGGGGGCACAGATACGCAGTATTTT
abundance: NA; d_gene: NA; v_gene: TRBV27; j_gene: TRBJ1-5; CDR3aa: CASSLGQLFGPQHF; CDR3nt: TGTGCCAGCAGTTTAGGACAGCTTTTCGGACCCCAGCATTTT
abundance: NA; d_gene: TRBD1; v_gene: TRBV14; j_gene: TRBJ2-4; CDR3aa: CASSQRTGGKNIQYF; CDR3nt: TGTGCCAGCAGCCAGAGGACAGGGGGAAAAAACATTCAGTACTTC
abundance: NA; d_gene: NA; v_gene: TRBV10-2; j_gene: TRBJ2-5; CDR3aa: CASSRGETQYF; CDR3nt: TGCGCCAGCTCCCGGGGGGAGACCCAGTACTTC
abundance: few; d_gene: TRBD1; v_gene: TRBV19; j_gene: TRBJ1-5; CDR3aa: CASSRDYRGPKHF; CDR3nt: TGTGCCAGTAGTAGGGATTACAGGGGCCCGAAGCATTTT
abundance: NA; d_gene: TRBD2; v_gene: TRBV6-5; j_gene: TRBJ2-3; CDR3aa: CASSYDSGANTRTQYF; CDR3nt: TGTGCCAGCAGTTACGACAGCGGGGCGAACACAAGGACGCAGTATTTT
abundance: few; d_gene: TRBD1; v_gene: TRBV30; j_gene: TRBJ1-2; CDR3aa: CAWSPGTGVYGYTF; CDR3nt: TGTGCCTGGAGCCCCGGGACAGGGGTCTATGGCTACACCTTC
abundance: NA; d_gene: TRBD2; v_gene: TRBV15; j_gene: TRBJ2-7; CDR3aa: CATSRQTSGNYEQYF; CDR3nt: TGTGCCACCAGCAGACAGACTAGCGGGAACTACGAGCAGTACTTC
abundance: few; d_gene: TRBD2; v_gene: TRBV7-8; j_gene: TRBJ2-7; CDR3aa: CASSFSVAGGPSEQYF; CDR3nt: TGTGCCAGCAGCTTTTCGGTAGCGGGAGGGCCTAGCGAGCAGTACTTC
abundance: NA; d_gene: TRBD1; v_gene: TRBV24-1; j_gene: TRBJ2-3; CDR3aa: CATSDRQGLDTQYF; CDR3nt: TGTGCCACCAGTGACCGACAGGGATTAGATACGCAGTATTTT
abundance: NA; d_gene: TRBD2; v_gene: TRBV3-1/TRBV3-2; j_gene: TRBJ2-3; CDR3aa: CASSQAAGGSTDTQYF; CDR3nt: TGTGCCAGCAGCCAAGCAGCGGGAGGTAGCACAGATACGCAGTATTTT
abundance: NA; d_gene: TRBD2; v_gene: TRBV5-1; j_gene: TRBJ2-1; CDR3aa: CASSLVVAGNNEQFF; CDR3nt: TGCGCCAGCAGCTTGGTGGTAGCGGGAAACAATGAGCAGTTCTTC